Presented here are 14 T cell receptor beta chains from one specimen sequenced in a study of T cell repertoires in cytomegalovirus infection. TCRdb processed the reads anew with MiXCR; each CDR3 protein has one entry. This sample yields 160,000 or so distinct CDR3 sequences, of which about 25% are seen a single time; over 9.5% belongs to the top ten. Sequencing used PBMCs. These receptors were collected from a human donor in good health (CMV status not recorded). Some clones in this sample may be carry-over from other donors' samples.

This clonotype was counted many times. The chain is built from TRBV7-6 and TRBJ2-3, with 9 bases aligning to TRBD2. The CDR3 sequence is 16 residues long. Germline assignment: CDR1 SGHVS and CDR2 FNYEAQ. Trimming removed 1 base from V and 4 bases from J; junction bases left unmatched: 6. CDR3 region: CASSLESSGKSDTQYF. Here the CDR3 DNA reads TGTGCCAGCAGCTTAGAGTCTAGCGGGAAGTCAGATACGCAGTATTTT.

The V call is TRBV11-2, the J call TRBJ2-7; D is perhaps TRBD2 (6 bases). This CDR3 spans 17 amino acids. Germline V gene lookup returns CDR1 SGHAT and CDR2 FQNNGV. V was trimmed by 4 bases and J by 0 bases, leaving 19 bases between them. The CDR3 reads CASSSAGLAQSSYEQYF. CDR3 nucleotides: TGTGCCAGCAGCTCCGCCGGGCTAGCGCAGAGCTCCTACGAGCAGTACTTC.

This clonotype was observed at least ten times. CDR3 sequence: CASSSLPLAGGTGELFF. CDR3 bases: TGTGCCAGCAGCTCACTTCCCCTAGCGGGGGGAACCGGGGAGCTGTTTTTT. The chain has TRBV11-2 and TRBJ2-2; 11 bases match TRBD2. Unmatched junction bases numbered 9, after V lost 4 bases and J lost 5 bases. The CDR3 runs to 17 residues. Germline lookup yields CDR1 SGHAT and CDR2 FQNNGV.

In its sample, this clonotype was seen many times. The chain recombines TRBV12-3 or TRBV12-4 with TRBJ2-6; D is unclear. Trimming took off 3 bases at V and 3 bases at J, with 12 bases between the two ends. The CDR3 contains 16 residues. As DNA, the CDR3 is TGTGCCAGCAGTTTTGAGGTCGGAGTTGGGGCCAACGTCCTGACTTTC. It codes for CASSFEVGVGANVLTF.

The chain employs TRBV11-2 and TRBJ2-1; 15 bases are shared with TRBD2. The CDR3 runs to 17 residues. J gave up 7 bases and V 1 base, and 5 bases lay outside the gene matches. CDR1 and CDR2 (germline): SGHAT, FQNNGV. Here the CDR3 DNA reads TGTGCCAGCAGCTTAGTCGGACTAGCGGGAGGGGGGAATGAGCAGTTCTTC. Translated, it gives CASSLVGLAGGGNEQFF.

Many counts were recorded for this clonotype. V is TRBV7-9 and J is TRBJ2-1; 13 bases agree with TRBD2. V shed 5 bases and J 5 bases; nucleotides not matched to a gene: 3. Germline values: CDR1 SEHNR, CDR2 FQNEAQ (reference sequence). The CDR3 length is 15 residues. This CDR3 is CASSQGLAGNNEQFF. As DNA, the CDR3 is TGTGCCAGCAGCCAGGGACTAGCGGGGAACAATGAGCAGTTCTTC.

V usage is TRBV18 and J usage is TRBJ2-1, with D perhaps matching TRBD1 or TRBD2 (5 bases each). CDR3 size: 14 residues. Trimming left V 2 bases short and J 7 bases short, with 12 bases between. Germline V gene lookup returns CDR1 KGHSH and CDR2 LQKENI. The CDR3 bases are TGTGCCAGCTCACCAAAGGGGCTAGCAAATGAGCAGTTCTTC. Its protein is CASSPKGLANEQFF.

This clonotype appeared many times. This rearrangement joins TRBV12-5 to TRBJ1-1, with D unclear. Trimming took 7 bases from V and 4 from J, leaving 7 bases between them. This CDR3 spans 11 amino acids. Germline V gene sequence: CDR1 LGHNT, CDR2 FRNRAP. DNA for the CDR3: TGTGCTAGTGCCTGGGCCACTGAAGCTTTCTTT. This codes for CASAWATEAFF. Variable domain in full (rest from reference TRBV12-5 and TRBJ1-1): DARVTQTPRHKVTEMGQEVTMRCQPILGHNTVFWYRQTMMQGLELLAYFRNRAPLDDSGMPKDRFSAEMPDATLATLKIQPSEPRDSAVYFCASAWATEAFFGQGTRLTVV.

This clonotype was detected a few times. The chain uses TRBV28 and TRBJ2-3; 15 bases line up with TRBD2. This CDR3 has 15 amino acids. Germline trimming cut 6 bases from V and 7 bases from J; bases unmatched to any gene: 5. Germline V gene sequence: CDR1 MDHEN, CDR2 SYDVKM. CDR3 region: CASSPGLAGGNTQYF. The DNA for the CDR3 is TGTGCCAGCAGCCCGGGACTAGCGGGAGGAAATACGCAGTATTTT.

This rearrangement joins TRBV5-1 to TRBJ1-2, with a possible D match to TRBD1 (5 bases). The CDR3 length is 16 residues. Trimming removed 0 bases at V and 0 bases at J, with 12 bases between. The germline V gene has CDR1 SGHRS and CDR2 YFSETQ. The CDR3 spells CASSLEYGDANYGYTF. CDR3 bases: TGCGCCAGCAGCTTGGAATACGGGGACGCTAACTATGGCTACACCTTC.

This clonotype has at least ten counts. This chain uses TRBV28 with TRBJ2-3; D call uncertain. The CDR3 loop spans 14 amino acids. Germline V CDR1 and CDR2: MDHEN, SYDVKM. Trimming removed 2 bases at V and 5 bases at J, with 11 bases between. This chain's CDR3 is CASSLGSVRDTQYF. CDR3 coding DNA: TGTGCCAGCAGTTTAGGGTCGGTTCGAGATACGCAGTATTTT.

The chain combines TRBV28 with TRBJ2-5; D is possibly TRBD1 (5 bases). This CDR3 is 12 amino acids long. The germline CDR1 and CDR2 sequences are MDHEN and SYDVKM. Trimming removed 10 bases at V and 7 bases at J, with 16 bases between. The CDR3 spells CATSLGLGTQYF. In nucleotides, the CDR3 is TGTGCCACCTCTCTGGGGCTCGGGACCCAGTACTTC.

This rearrangement joins TRBV6-2 or TRBV6-3 to TRBJ2-5, with D perhaps matching TRBD1 (5 bases). The CDR3 has 13 amino acids. V gave up 8 bases and J gave up 2 bases, with 12 bases separating them. The V gene's germline CDR1 is MNHEY and CDR2 SVGEGT. CDR3 coding DNA: TGTGCCAGCGAACAGGTTTTACAAGAGACCCAGTACTTC. The encoded protein is CASEQVLQETQYF.

This clonotype was observed a few times. The chain employs TRBV6-2 or TRBV6-3 and TRBJ1-1, with D hard to call. The CDR3 sequence is 12 residues long. Germline V gene sequence: CDR1 MNHEY, CDR2 SVGEGT. V lost 2 bases, J lost 5 bases, and 6 bases lay in between. The CDR3 here is CASSYRWTEAFF. In DNA, the CDR3 is TGTGCCAGCAGTTACCGTTGGACTGAAGCTTTCTTT.